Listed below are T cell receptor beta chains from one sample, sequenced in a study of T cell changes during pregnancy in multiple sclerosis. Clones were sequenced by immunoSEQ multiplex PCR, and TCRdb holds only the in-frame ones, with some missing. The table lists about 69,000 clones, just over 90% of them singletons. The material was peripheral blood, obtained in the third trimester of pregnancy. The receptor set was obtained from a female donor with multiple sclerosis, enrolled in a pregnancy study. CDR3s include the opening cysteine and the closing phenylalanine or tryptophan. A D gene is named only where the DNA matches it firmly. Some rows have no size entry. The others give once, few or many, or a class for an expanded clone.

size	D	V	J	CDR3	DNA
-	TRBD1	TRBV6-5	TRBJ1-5	CASSRSYRGSQPQHF	TGTGCCAGCAGTCGATCCTACAGGGGGAGTCAGCCCCAGCATTTT
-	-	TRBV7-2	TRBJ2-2	CASSPHGRKNTGELFF	TGTGCCAGCAGCCCGCATGGGAGGAAGAACACCGGGGAGCTGTTTTTT
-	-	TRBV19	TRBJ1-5	CASSPLSQPQHF	TGTGCCAGTAGTCCCTTAAGCCAGCCCCAGCATTTT
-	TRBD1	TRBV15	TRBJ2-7	CATSRDPGQGYEQYF	TGTGCCACCAGCAGAGATCCAGGACAGGGCTACGAGCAGTACTTC
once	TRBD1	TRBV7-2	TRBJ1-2	CASSPPRVAGGYGYTF	TGTGCCAGCAGCCCCCCTCGCGTGGCAGGGGGTTATGGCTACACCTTC
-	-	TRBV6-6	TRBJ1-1	CASKTGYTEAFF	TGTGCCAGCAAAACAGGCTACACTGAAGCTTTCTTT
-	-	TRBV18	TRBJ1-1	CASSPPRGMNTEAFF	TGTGCCAGCTCACCACCCCGGGGTATGAACACTGAAGCTTTCTTT
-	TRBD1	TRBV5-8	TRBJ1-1	CASSAWTGIRMNTEAFF	TGTGCCAGCAGCGCTTGGACAGGGATCAGGATGAACACTGAAGCTTTCTTT
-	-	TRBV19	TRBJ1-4	CASSKHRPTNEKLFF	TGTGCCAGTAGTAAACACAGACCAACTAATGAAAAACTGTTTTTT
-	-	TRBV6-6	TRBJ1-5	CASSYPPTEPTQHF	TGTGCCAGCAGTTACCCCCCCACTGAGCCAACCCAGCATTTT
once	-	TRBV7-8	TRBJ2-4	CASSLKPGGNRVNIQYF	TGTGCCAGCAGCCTCAAGCCCGGGGGAAACCGGGTAAACATTCAGTACTTC
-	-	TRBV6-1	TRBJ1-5	CASSRGTFSNQPQHF	TGTGCCAGCAGTAGGGGAACCTTTAGCAATCAGCCCCAGCATTTT
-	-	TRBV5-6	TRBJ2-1	CASTWTEGYNEQFF	TGTGCCAGCACCTGGACAGAGGGATACAATGAGCAGTTCTTC
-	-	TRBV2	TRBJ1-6	CASSEGQRRNSPLHF	TGTGCCAGCAGTGAAGGGCAACGAAGAAATTCACCCCTCCACTTT
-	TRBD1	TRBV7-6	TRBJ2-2	CASSLQGDTGELFF	TGTGCCAGCAGCCTGCAGGGGGACACCGGGGAGCTGTTTTTT
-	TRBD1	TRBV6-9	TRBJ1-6	CASSFPDRENSPLHF	TGTGCCAGCAGTTTCCCGGACAGGGAGAATTCACCCCTCCACTTT
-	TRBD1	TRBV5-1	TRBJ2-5	CASSLPGTAQETQYF	TGCGCCAGCAGCTTGCCCGGGACAGCTCAAGAGACCCAGTACTTC
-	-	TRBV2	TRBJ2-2	CASKEQGWSGELFF	TGTGCCAGCAAGGAACAGGGCTGGAGCGGGGAGCTGTTTTTT
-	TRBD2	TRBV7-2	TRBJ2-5	CASSLAGGQETQYF	TGTGCCAGCAGCTTAGCGGGGGGGCAAGAGACCCAGTACTTC
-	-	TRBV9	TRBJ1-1	CASSVEGGRMNTEAFF	TGTGCCAGCAGCGTAGAAGGGGGACGCATGAACACTGAAGCTTTCTTT
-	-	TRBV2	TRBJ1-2	CAVSPRGYGYTF	TGTGCCGTATCGCCCCGGGGCTATGGCTACACCTTC
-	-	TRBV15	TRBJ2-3	CATSRAAQGWGDTQYF	TGTGCCACCAGCCGAGCCGCCCAGGGGTGGGGAGATACGCAGTATTTT
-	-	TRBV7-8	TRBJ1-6	CASSSLPADSPLHF	TGTGCCAGCAGCTCTTTGCCAGCGGATTCACCCCTCCACTTT
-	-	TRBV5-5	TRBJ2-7	CASSLGRGTLTYEQYF	TGTGCCAGCAGCTTGGGAAGGGGGACCTTAACCTACGAGCAGTACTTC
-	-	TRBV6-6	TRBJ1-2	CASSRARGGDGYTF	TGTGCCAGCAGTCGCGCCCGGGGGGGGGATGGCTACACCTTC
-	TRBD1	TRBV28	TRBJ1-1	CASSPRGQPNTEAFF	TGTGCCAGCAGTCCTCGGGGACAGCCGAACACTGAAGCTTTCTTT
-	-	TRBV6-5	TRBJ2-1	CASSRHKDEQFF	TGTGCCAGCAGCCGACACAAGGATGAGCAGTTCTTC
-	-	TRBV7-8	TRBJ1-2	CASSLGGMGYTF	TGTGCCAGCAGCTTAGGAGGGATGGGCTACACCTTC
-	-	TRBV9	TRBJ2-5	CASSVRGRETQYF	TGTGCCAGCAGCGTGCGGGGCAGGGAGACCCAGTACTTC
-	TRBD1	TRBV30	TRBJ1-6	CAWSVQGTAVPLHF	TGTGCCTGGAGTGTACAGGGGACAGCAGTTCCCCTCCACTTT